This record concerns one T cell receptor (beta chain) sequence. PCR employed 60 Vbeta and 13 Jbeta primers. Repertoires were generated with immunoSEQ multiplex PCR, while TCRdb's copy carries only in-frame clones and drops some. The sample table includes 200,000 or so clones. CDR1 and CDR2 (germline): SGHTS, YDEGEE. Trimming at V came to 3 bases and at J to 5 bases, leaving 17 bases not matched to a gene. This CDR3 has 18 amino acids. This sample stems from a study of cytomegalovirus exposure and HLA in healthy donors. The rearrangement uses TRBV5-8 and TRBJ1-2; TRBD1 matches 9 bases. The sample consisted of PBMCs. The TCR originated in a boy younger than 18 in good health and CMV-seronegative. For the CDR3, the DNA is TGTGCCAGCAGCTCCGGCCGGGACAGGGAGGCAAAAAGGTATGGCTACACCTTC. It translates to CASSSGRDREAKRYGYTF.